These 6 T cell receptor beta chains share one sample of origin, sequenced in a study of T cells in Graves' hyperthyroidism and ophthalmopathy. The CDR3 regions of TCR beta were amplified from RNA transcripts. During a first-round RT-PCR of the TCR CDR3, the HTBI primer set was used. TCRdb fed the multiplex PCR reads into MiXCR, producing one record per CDR3 protein. The table includes a few hundred thousand distinct CDR3 sequences, around 19% detected once. The sequenced sample was blood. The receptors stem from a man aged 40-49 years with Graves' hyperthyroidism.

In its sample, this clonotype was seen many times. V is TRBV19 and J is TRBJ2-7, with D possibly being TRBD1 or TRBD2 (5 bases each). The V gene's germline CDR1 is LNHDA and CDR2 SQIVND (reference sequence). The CDR3 has 15 amino acids. V was shortened by 3 bases and J by 2 bases, with 14 bases between the two germline ends. CDR3: CASSISGTETYEQYF. The DNA of the CDR3 is TGTGCCAGTAGTATCTCCGGGACCGAAACCTACGAGCAGTACTTC.

In this sample, this clonotype turned up many times. The CDR3 bases are TGTGCCAGCAGCTTCTCGGGATTGCGAGATTCAGAGCAGTACTTC. Amino acid sequence: CASSFSGLRDSEQYF. The V call is TRBV11-3, the J call TRBJ2-7; perhaps TRBD2 as D (5 bases). CDR3 length: 15 residues. Germline CDR1 is SGHNT and CDR2 is YENEEA. V dropped 3 bases and J dropped 7 bases, with 19 bases sitting between them.

The sample holds many counts of this clonotype. The chain uses TRBV2 and TRBJ1-1; D perhaps matches TRBD1 (6 bases). Deletions cut 2 bases from V and 10 bases from J, with 20 bases between. This CDR3 is 15 amino acids long. Germline V lookup: CDR1 SNHLY, CDR2 FYNNEI. DNA for the CDR3: TGTGCCAGCAGTGAAATGTGGGGGGACAACCAGGGAGCTTTCTTT. As protein: CASSEMWGDNQGAFF.

There are many counts of this clonotype. The chain joins TRBV7-2 to TRBJ1-1, with D possibly TRBD1 on 6 matching bases. The CDR3 has 15 amino acids. Trimming pared 5 bases from V and 4 bases from J, leaving 17 bases between. The V gene's germline CDR1 is SGHTA and CDR2 FQGNSA. The CDR3 coding sequence is TGTGCCAGCAGCCCAAGAGGGGGAGTGGGCACTGAAGCTTTCTTT. Translation: CASSPRGGVGTEAFF.

This chain links TRBV27 with TRBJ1-5; 8 bases map to TRBD1. Germline V lookup: CDR1 MNHEY, CDR2 SMNVEV (reference sequence). The CDR3 sequence is 14 residues long. After removal of 3 bases from V and 7 bases from J, the junction contained 5 bases not matched to a gene. The CDR3 reads CASSLSGGGQPQHF. CDR3 DNA: TGTGCCAGCAGTTTGTCAGGGGGCGGCCAGCCCCAGCATTTT.

This clonotype was seen at least ten times. This chain uses TRBV18 with TRBJ2-3; no reliable D call. The germline V gene encodes CDR1 KGHSH and CDR2 LQKENI. CDR3 length: 13 amino acids. Trimming cost V 3 bases and J 6 bases, with 10 bases left between them. The CDR3 loop is CASSPSYLDTQYF. The CDR3 DNA reads as TGTGCCAGCTCACCTTCCTATCTGGATACGCAGTATTTT.